This T cell receptor (beta chain) was captured by sequencing in a study of patients and donors after allogeneic stem cell transplantation. This clonotype was seen many times. In TCRdb, the RT-PCR reads were re-called with MiXCR into one record per CDR3 protein. The table lists 40,000 to 45,000 distinct CDR3 sequences, under 40% of them singletons. The CDR3 totals 15 residues. CDR1 is SGHAT and CDR2 is FQNNGV in the germline V gene. Trimming took 5 bases from V and 4 from J, leaving 17 bases between them. The rearrangement links TRBV11-2 to TRBJ1-2; D might be TRBD1 (6 bases). The sequence derives from a human donor who was either an allogeneic HSCT recipient or a stem cell or donor lymphocyte infusion donor (not recorded which). It is not recorded whose cells these are; they may come from a transplant donor. Sample: blood, either unsorted or a sorted T cell fraction (not recorded which). Here the CDR3 DNA reads TGTGCCAGCAGCCAATATCGGGGCAGGGGCTATGGCTACACCTTC. It is translated as CASSQYRGRGYGYTF.